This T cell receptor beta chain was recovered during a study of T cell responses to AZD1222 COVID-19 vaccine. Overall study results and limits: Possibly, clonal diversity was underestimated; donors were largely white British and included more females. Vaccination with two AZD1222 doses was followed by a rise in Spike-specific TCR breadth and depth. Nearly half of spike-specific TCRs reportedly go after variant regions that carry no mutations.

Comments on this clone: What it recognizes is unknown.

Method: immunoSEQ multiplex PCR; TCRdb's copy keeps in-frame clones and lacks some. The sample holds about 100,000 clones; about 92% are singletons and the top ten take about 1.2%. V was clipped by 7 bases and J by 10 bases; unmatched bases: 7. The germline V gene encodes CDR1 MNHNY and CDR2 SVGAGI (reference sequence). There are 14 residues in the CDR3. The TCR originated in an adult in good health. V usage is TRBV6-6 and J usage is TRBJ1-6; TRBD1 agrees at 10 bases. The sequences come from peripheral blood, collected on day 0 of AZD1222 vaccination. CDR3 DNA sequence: TGTGCCAGCACTACCGGGACAGGGGAATCACCCCTCCACTTT. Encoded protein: CASTTGTGESPLHF.